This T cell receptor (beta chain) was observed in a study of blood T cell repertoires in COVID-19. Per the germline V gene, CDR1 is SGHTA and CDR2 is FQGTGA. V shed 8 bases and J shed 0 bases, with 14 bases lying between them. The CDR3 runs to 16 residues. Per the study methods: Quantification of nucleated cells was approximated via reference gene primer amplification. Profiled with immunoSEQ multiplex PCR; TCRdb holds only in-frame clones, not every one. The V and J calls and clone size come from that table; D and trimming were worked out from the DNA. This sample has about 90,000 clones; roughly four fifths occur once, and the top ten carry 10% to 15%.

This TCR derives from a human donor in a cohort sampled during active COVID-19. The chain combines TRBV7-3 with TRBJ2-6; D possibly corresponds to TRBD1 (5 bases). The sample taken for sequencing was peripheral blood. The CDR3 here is CASSGRASSGANVLTF. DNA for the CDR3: TGTGCCAGCTCGGGCAGGGCCAGCTCTGGGGCCAACGTCCTGACTTTC.